The 25 T cell receptor beta chains below come from one sample, sequenced in a study of shared clonotypes between healthy human individuals. Sequencing used immunoSEQ multiplex PCR; TCRdb keeps in-frame clones, though not all of them. This sample has about 2.3 million clones, with approximately 95% found just once. Material: naive CD4+ T cells from PBMCs. Subset meaning: CD45RA+ positively selected. The source of these receptors is a man aged 18 to 30 in good health. Some clones in this sample may be carry-over from other donors' samples.

The V call is TRBV4-2, the J call TRBJ2-7, with 9 nucleotides matching TRBD1. V shed 1 base, J shed 7 bases, and the junction held 14 bases outside the gene matches. This CDR3 comprises 17 residues. The germline gives CDR1 LGHNA, CDR2 YNFKEQ. Here the CDR3 DNA reads TGTGCCAGCAGCCAAGCCGGGACAGGGCCCCTAATGAGTGAGCAGTACTTC. Translating it yields CASSQAGTGPLMSEQYF.

This sequence joins TRBV29-1 and TRBJ2-7; possibly TRBD2 for D (6 bases). Trimming left V 4 bases short and J 3 bases short, with 13 bases between. CDR1 is SQVTM, CDR2 ANQGSEA, per germline. The CDR3 totals 13 residues. The CDR3 protein is CSVGGRDFYEQYF. The DNA of the CDR3 is TGCAGCGTTGGGGGCAGGGACTTCTACGAGCAGTACTTC.

The chain combines TRBV4-1 with TRBJ2-2; weak D call: TRBD2 (5 bases). CDR3 length: 16 residues. Germline V gene sequence: CDR1 MGHRA, CDR2 YSYEKL. V lost 0 bases to trimming and J lost 4 bases, with 12 bases between them. CDR3 nucleotides: TGCGCCAGCAGCCAAGAGCGGGTTTTGACCACCGGGGAGCTGTTTTTT. Translation: CASSQERVLTTGELFF.

V usage is TRBV28 and J usage is TRBJ2-7, with D possibly being TRBD1 or TRBD2 (6 bases each). The germline CDR1 and CDR2 sequences are MDHEN and SYDVKM. The CDR3 has 13 amino acids. The V end lost 7 bases, the J end lost 9 bases, and 19 bases lay between the germline ends. CDR3 loop: CASNLPTGGGQYF. The DNA for the CDR3 is TGTGCCAGCAACCTACCGACCGGGGGCGGGCAGTACTTC.

This rearrangement joins TRBV6-1 to TRBJ2-7; D is possibly TRBD2 (6 bases). The CDR3 consists of 15 residues. CDR1 and CDR2 from the germline V gene are MNHNS and SASEGT. Deletions cut 6 bases from V and 7 bases from J, with 22 bases between. The CDR3 here is CASSTGVAGLGEQYF. Written as DNA, the CDR3 is TGTGCCAGCAGCACCGGGGTGGCGGGACTTGGGGAGCAGTACTTC.

This chain links TRBV11-2 with TRBJ2-1; possibly TRBD2 for D (6 bases). V dropped 5 bases and J dropped 7 bases, with 18 bases sitting between them. Per the germline V gene, CDR1 is SGHAT and CDR2 is FQNNGV. This CDR3 comprises 15 residues. The CDR3 region is CASSLGLASRNEQFF. In nucleotides, the CDR3 is TGTGCCAGCAGCCTCGGGCTAGCGAGTAGGAATGAGCAGTTCTTC.

A note on this clone: Other DNA sequences in the same sample also yield this CDR3. The chain carries TRBV19 and TRBJ2-3; unclear D gene. This CDR3 is built from 12 residues. V lost 3 bases to trimming and J lost 6 bases, with 7 bases between them. CDR1 LNHDA and CDR2 SQIVND come from the germline V gene (reference sequence). CDR3 amino acids: CASSIVGDTQYF. CDR3 DNA: TGTGCCAGTAGTATCGTGGGGGATACGCAGTATTTT. The variable domain in full, with the rest retrieved from reference TRBV19 and TRBJ2-3, is DGGITQSPKYLFRKEGQNVTLSCEQNLNHDAMYWYRQDPGQGLRLIYYSQIVNDFQKGDIAEGYSVSREKKESFPLTVTSAQKNPTAFYLCASSIVGDTQYFGPGTRLTVL.

The chain carries TRBV28 and TRBJ2-1, with D unclear. Deletions cut 3 bases from V and 4 bases from J, with 7 bases between. Germline CDR1 reads MDHEN; CDR2 reads SYDVKM. There are 13 residues in the CDR3. CDR3 protein: CASSLDQYNEQFF. The CDR3, as DNA: TGTGCCAGCAGTTTGGACCAATACAATGAGCAGTTCTTC.

The V gene is TRBV19, the J gene TRBJ1-1; the D gene is possibly TRBD1 (5 bases). V lost 0 bases and J 5 bases, leaving 16 bases between the germline ends. CDR1 and CDR2 from the germline V gene are LNHDA and SQIVND (reference sequence). The CDR3 is 16 amino acids. CDR3 region: CASSIDWPREITEAFF. In nucleotides, the CDR3 is TGTGCCAGTAGTATAGATTGGCCCAGGGAAATAACTGAAGCTTTCTTT. The full variable domain, its missing parts supplied by reference TRBV19 and TRBJ1-1, is DGGITQSPKYLFRKEGQNVTLSCEQNLNHDAMYWYRQDPGQGLRLIYYSQIVNDFQKGDIAEGYSVSREKKESFPLTVTSAQKNPTAFYLCASSIDWPREITEAFFGQGTRLTVV.

CDR3 amino acids: CASSQRGGLQETQYF. CDR3 coding DNA: TGCGCCAGCAGCCAACGAGGCGGTCTCCAAGAGACCCAGTACTTC. The chain has TRBV5-1 and TRBJ2-5; D is undetermined. V was pared by 4 bases and J by 1 base, with 14 bases between. The V gene's germline CDR1 is SGHRS and CDR2 YFSETQ. The CDR3 length is 15 residues.

V gene TRBV6-1 combines with J gene TRBJ1-1; 7 positions match TRBD1. This CDR3 spans 15 amino acids. CDR1 MNHNS and CDR2 SASEGT come from the germline V gene. Trimming at V came to 2 bases and at J to 5 bases, leaving 8 bases not matched to a gene. As DNA, the CDR3 is TGTGCCAGCAGTGAATTGGGTACAGGGGTTACTGAAGCTTTCTTT. Its translation is CASSELGTGVTEAFF.

This sequence joins TRBV4-1 and TRBJ2-2, with D unresolved. In germline, CDR1 is MGHRA, CDR2 YSYEKL. Trimming cost V 0 bases and J 2 bases, with 19 bases left between them. This CDR3 has 19 residues. Here the CDR3 reads CASSQEVRLTEFNTGELFF. As DNA, the CDR3 is TGCGCCAGCAGCCAAGAAGTAAGACTCACAGAGTTTAACACCGGGGAGCTGTTTTTT.

This clone has a single count. The same CDR3 arises from other DNA sequences in this sample as well. The chain couples TRBV5-1 to TRBJ2-1, with 11 bases identical to TRBD1. The CDR3 length is 15 residues. V dropped 4 bases and J dropped 8; count of bases not matched to a gene: 8. From germline, CDR1 is SGHRS and CDR2 YFSETQ. This chain's CDR3 is CASSTTGTGGDEQFF. The DNA for the CDR3 is TGCGCCAGCAGCACAACCGGGACAGGGGGAGATGAGCAGTTCTTC.

The chain recombines TRBV4-1 with TRBJ2-1; D may correspond to TRBD1 or TRBD2 (5 bases each). Germline values: CDR1 MGHRA, CDR2 YSYEKL. Trimming pared 5 bases from V and 5 bases from J, leaving 19 bases between. This CDR3 has 16 amino acids. CDR3 DNA sequence: TGCGCCAGCAGCTCAGGGCCAGGGAGAGGGGACAATGAGCAGTTCTTC. Its translation is CASSSGPGRGDNEQFF.

In its sample, this clone was seen once. The chain couples TRBV27 to TRBJ2-5; tentatively, D is TRBD2 (5 bases). Trimming took 6 bases from V and 1 from J, leaving 18 bases between them. The CDR3 contains 16 residues. The germline CDR1 and CDR2 sequences are MNHEY and SMNVEV (reference sequence). This CDR3 reads CASRPVRLTTQETQYF. The DNA of the CDR3 is TGTGCCAGCAGGCCAGTTCGACTAACCACCCAAGAGACCCAGTACTTC.

The V and J genes are TRBV10-3 and TRBJ2-7; TRBD2 matches 11 bases. Trimming took 0 bases from V and 4 from J; bases not matched to a gene: 8. Germline assignment: CDR1 ENHRY and CDR2 SYGVKD. CDR3 length: 17 amino acids. CDR3 bases: TGTGCCATCAGTGAGTCTTTGGGGGCTAGCGGGAGGTACGAGCAGTACTTC. Its protein is CAISESLGASGRYEQYF.

This clone was picked up one time. The chain carries TRBV9 and TRBJ2-5; D unresolved. Germline lookup yields CDR1 SGDLS and CDR2 YYNGEE. The V end lost 4 bases, the J end lost 2 bases, and 15 bases lay between the germline ends. CDR3 length: 15 amino acids. CDR3 sequence reads: CASSPYSLAQETQYF. The DNA of the CDR3 is TGTGCCAGCAGCCCTTACTCATTAGCTCAAGAGACCCAGTACTTC.

This clone was counted a few times. This chain links TRBV30 with TRBJ2-1; 9 nucleotides align to TRBD2. CDR1 and CDR2 from the germline V gene are GTSNPN and SVGIG (reference sequence). CDR3 length: 15 amino acids. V lost 6 bases to trimming and J lost 5 bases; unmatched junction nucleotides: 11. The CDR3 DNA reads as TGTGCCTGCCCGGACCGGCGGGGGGGGAACAATGAGCAGTTCTTC. Translated: CACPDRRGGNNEQFF.

This clone appeared a single time. The chain carries TRBV20-1 and TRBJ1-1, with no clear D. The CDR3 covers 11 residues. V was clipped by 6 bases and J by 1 base, with 6 bases between them. From germline, CDR1 is DFQATT and CDR2 SNEGSKA (reference sequence). CDR3 loop: CSAYSNTEAFF. CDR3 coding DNA: TGCAGTGCGTATTCGAACACTGAAGCTTTCTTT.

V is TRBV9 and J is TRBJ2-1; 10 bases agree with TRBD1. The V gene's germline CDR1 is SGDLS and CDR2 YYNGEE. The V and J ends lost 3 bases and 9 bases, in that order; junction bases with no gene match: 3. The CDR3 has 13 amino acids. The CDR3 protein is CASSGGQGTEQFF. CDR3 nucleotides: TGTGCCAGCAGCGGGGGACAGGGGACTGAGCAGTTCTTC.

The V gene is TRBV9, the J gene TRBJ2-7; 8 bases fit TRBD2. V dropped 2 bases and J dropped 0; count of bases not matched to a gene: 7. The CDR3 contains 16 residues. In germline, CDR1 is SGDLS, CDR2 YYNGEE. CDR3 amino acids: CASSVSSGSGSYEQYF. The CDR3 region has the DNA TGTGCCAGCAGCGTGTCTAGCGGGTCAGGCTCCTACGAGCAGTACTTC.

This chain links TRBV19 with TRBJ1-5, with D uncertain. CDR3 length: 17 residues. The germline V gene encodes CDR1 LNHDA and CDR2 SQIVND (reference sequence). V lost 5 bases and J 5 bases, leaving 22 bases between the germline ends. The CDR3 DNA is TGTGCCAGTAGTGTAATGTCAGGACCCACTAGGCATCAGCCCCAGCATTTT. Its protein is CASSVMSGPTRHQPQHF.

Concerning this clone: Other DNA sequences within the sample encode an identical CDR3. This chain connects TRBV15 to TRBJ1-5; D ambiguous. V dropped 1 base and J dropped 2 bases, with 3 bases sitting between them. CDR3 length: 13 residues. Germline CDR1 reads LNHNV; CDR2 reads YYDKDF (reference sequence). CDR3 loop: CATSRGRNQPQHF. In DNA form, the CDR3 reads TGTGCCACCAGCAGAGGGCGCAATCAGCCCCAGCATTTT.

The sample holds one count of this clone. The chain has TRBV6-1 and TRBJ1-1; 7 bases are shared with TRBD1. The CDR3 has 16 residues. CDR1 and CDR2 (germline): MNHNS, SASEGT. V lost 0 bases and J lost 4; bases outside the gene matches: 8. In DNA form, the CDR3 reads TGTGCCAGCAGTGAAGCCTTCATCACAGGGGCCACTGAAGCTTTCTTT. Its protein is CASSEAFITGATEAFF.

The rearrangement joins TRBV5-1 to TRBJ2-5; 9 nucleotides line up with TRBD1. V shed 1 base, J shed 4 bases, and the junction held 5 bases outside the gene matches. The CDR3 loop spans 15 amino acids. Germline lookup yields CDR1 SGHRS and CDR2 YFSETQ. This chain's CDR3 is CASSLKDRGGETQYF. The CDR3 DNA reads as TGCGCCAGCAGCTTGAAGGACAGGGGTGGAGAGACCCAGTACTTC.